This TCR beta chain comes out of a study of blood T cell repertoires in COVID-19. In the study overall: Sample material is recorded as cDNA or gDNA derived from T cells, B-cell-depleted T cells, or PBMCs.

Recruitment covered about 26 US areas and drew participants whose ages spanned roughly 18 to 100 years. Allocation to cohorts depended on clinical history reported by the participants. As originally analysed: How many nucleated cells were present was estimated from reference gene primer amplification. Generated by immunoSEQ multiplex PCR, the TCRdb table keeps only in-frame clones and is missing some. V and J calls and clone size are those listed in that table; D and trimming were worked out from the DNA. In the table there are hundreds of thousands of clones, about 85% of which are singletons. V trimming: 6 bases; J trimming: 5 bases; junction bases outside the gene matches: 1. Looked up from germline, CDR1 is KGHSH and CDR2 is LQKENI. CDR3 size: 12 residues.

The sample taken for sequencing was PBMCs or T cells enriched from blood (not recorded which). The source is a woman aged 18-29 years with acute COVID-19. V and J are TRBV18 and TRBJ2-7; 10 bases line up with TRBD1. The CDR3 DNA sequence: TGTGCCAGCTCGGGACAGGGGAACGAGCAGTACTTC. Translation: CASSGQGNEQYF.